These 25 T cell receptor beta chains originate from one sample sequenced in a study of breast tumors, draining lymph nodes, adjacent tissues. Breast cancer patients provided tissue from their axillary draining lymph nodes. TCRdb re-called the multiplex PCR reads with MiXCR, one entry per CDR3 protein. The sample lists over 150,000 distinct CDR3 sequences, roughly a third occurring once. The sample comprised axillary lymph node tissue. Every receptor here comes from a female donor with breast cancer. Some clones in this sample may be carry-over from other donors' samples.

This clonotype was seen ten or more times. For the CDR3, the DNA is TGTGCCAGCAGCTTAAGGGTAGCGGGGGATCGGGGCTACACCTTC. It encodes CASSLRVAGDRGYTF. The chain carries TRBV13 and TRBJ1-2; tentative D call: TRBD1 (5 bases). This CDR3 has 15 amino acids. V lost 2 bases, J lost 8 bases, and 18 bases lay in between. Per the germline V gene, CDR1 is PRHDT and CDR2 is FYEKMQ (reference sequence).

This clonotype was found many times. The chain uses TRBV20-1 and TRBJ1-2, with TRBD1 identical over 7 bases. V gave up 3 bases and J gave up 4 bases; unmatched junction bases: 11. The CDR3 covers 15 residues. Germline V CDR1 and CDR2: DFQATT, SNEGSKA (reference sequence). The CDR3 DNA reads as TGCAGTGCTAGGGGGGACAGCCTTTTAGGCTATGGCTACACCTTC. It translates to CSARGDSLLGYGYTF.

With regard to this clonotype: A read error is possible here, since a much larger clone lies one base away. CDR3 amino acids: CASRLGHIGVGTLYF. The CDR3 region has the DNA TGTGCCAGCAGACTCGGACATATCGGGGTTGGGACCCTGTACTTC. The V and J genes are TRBV12-3 or TRBV12-4 and TRBJ2-5, with D possibly called TRBD1 or TRBD2 (5 bases each). The CDR3 sequence is 15 residues long.

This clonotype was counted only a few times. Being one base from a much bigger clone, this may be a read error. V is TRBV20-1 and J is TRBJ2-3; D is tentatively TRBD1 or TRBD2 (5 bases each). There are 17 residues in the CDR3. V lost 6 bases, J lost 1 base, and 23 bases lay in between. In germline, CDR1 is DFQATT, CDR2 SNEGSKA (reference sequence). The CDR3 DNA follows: TGCAGTGCCATCCCCTGGGCCTACGGGGCCCGCACAGATACGCAGTATTTT. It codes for CSAIPWAYGARTDTQYF.

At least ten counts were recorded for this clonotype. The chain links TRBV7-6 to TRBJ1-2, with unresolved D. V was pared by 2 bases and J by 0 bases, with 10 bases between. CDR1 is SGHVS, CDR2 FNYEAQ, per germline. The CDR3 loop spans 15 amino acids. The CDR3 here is CASSLSADSNYGYTF. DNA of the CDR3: TGTGCCAGCAGCTTATCGGCAGACTCTAACTATGGCTACACCTTC.

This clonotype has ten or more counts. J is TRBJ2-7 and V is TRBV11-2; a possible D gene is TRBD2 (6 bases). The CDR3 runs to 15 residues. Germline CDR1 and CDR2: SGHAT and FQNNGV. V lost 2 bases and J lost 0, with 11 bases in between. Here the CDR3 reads CASSLSGRSSYEQYF. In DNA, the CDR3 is TGTGCCAGCAGCTTAAGCGGGCGAAGCTCCTACGAGCAGTACTTC.

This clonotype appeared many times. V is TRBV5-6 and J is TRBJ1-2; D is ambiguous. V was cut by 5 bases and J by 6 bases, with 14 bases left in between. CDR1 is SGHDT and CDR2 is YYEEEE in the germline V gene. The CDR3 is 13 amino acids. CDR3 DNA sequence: TGTGCCAGCAGTCTTGGACTGCAGAATGGCTACACCTTC. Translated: CASSLGLQNGYTF.

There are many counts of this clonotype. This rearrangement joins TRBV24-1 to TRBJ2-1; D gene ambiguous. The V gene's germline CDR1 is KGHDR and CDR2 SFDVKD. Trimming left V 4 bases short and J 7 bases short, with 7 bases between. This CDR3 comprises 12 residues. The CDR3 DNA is TGTGCCACCAGTGACGGAGTGAATGAGCAGTTCTTC. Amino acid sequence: CATSDGVNEQFF.

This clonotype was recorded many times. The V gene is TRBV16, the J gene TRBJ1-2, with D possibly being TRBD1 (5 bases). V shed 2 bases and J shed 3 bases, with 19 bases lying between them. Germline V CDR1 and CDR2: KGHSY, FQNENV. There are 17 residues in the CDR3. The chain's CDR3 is CASSQQGLLQSYYGYTF. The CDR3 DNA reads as TGTGCCAGCAGCCAACAGGGACTACTTCAATCATACTATGGCTACACCTTC.

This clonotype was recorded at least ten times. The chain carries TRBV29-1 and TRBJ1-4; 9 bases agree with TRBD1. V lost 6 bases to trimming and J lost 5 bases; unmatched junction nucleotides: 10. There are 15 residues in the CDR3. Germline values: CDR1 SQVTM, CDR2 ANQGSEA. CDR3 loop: CSVANYGTGNEKLFF. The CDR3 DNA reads TGCAGCGTCGCAAACTACGGGACAGGGAATGAAAAACTGTTTTTT.

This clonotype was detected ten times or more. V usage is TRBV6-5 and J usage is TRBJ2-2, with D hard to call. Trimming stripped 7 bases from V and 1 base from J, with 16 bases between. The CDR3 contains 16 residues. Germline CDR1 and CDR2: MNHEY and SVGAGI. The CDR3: CASNSVMDLNTGELFF. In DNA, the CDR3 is TGTGCCAGCAACTCCGTTATGGACCTGAACACCGGGGAGCTGTTTTTT.

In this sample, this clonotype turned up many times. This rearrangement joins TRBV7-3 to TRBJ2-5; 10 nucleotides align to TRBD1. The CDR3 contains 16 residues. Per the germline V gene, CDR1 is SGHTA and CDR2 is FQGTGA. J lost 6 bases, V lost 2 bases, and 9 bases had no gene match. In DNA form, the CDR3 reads TGTGCCAGCAGCTTATTAGGGGGGGACAGGGGACAGACCCAGTACTTC. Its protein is CASSLLGGDRGQTQYF.

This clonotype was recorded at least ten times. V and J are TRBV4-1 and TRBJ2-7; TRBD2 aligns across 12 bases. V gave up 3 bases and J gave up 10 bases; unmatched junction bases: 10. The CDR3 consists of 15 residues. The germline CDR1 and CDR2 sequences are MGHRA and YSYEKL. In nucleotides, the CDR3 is TGCGCCAGCAGCCAGAGGACTAGCGGGGCCGAATCTCAGTACTTC. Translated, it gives CASSQRTSGAESQYF.

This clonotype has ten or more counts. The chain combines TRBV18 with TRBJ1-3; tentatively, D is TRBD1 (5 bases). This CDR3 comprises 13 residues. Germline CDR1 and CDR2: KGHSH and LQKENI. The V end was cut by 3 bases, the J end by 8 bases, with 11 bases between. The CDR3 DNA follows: TGTGCCAGCTCACCCGGGACGCAGGACACCATATATTTT. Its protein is CASSPGTQDTIYF.

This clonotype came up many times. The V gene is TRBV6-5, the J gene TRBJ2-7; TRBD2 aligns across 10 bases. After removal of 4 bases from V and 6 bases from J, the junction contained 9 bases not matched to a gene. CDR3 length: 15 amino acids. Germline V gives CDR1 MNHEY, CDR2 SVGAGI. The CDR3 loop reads CASSWGTSEVFEQYF. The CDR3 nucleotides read TGTGCCAGCAGTTGGGGGACTAGCGAAGTGTTCGAGCAGTACTTC.

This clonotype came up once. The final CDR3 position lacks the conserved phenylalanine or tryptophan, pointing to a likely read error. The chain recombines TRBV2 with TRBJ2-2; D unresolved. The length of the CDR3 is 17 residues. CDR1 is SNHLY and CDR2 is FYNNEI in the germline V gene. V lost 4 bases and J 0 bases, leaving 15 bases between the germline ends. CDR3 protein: CASSGLAAEANTGELFS. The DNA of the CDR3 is TGTGCCAGCAGTGGACTTGCGGCCGAAGCGAACACCGGGGAGCTGTTTTCT.

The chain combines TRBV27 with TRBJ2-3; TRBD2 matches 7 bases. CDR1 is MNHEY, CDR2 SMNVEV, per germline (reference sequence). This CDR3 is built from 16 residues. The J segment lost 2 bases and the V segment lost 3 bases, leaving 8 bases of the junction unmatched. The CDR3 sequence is CASSLGLAVTTDTQYF. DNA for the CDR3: TGTGCCAGCAGTTTGGGGCTAGCGGTAACCACAGATACGCAGTATTTT.

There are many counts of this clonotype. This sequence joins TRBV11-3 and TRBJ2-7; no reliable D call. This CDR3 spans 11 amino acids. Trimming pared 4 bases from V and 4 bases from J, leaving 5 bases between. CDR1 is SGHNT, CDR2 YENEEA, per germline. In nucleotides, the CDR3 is TGTGCCAGCAGCTCCAAATACGAGCAGTACTTC. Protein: CASSSKYEQYF. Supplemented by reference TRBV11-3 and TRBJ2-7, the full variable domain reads EAGVVQSPRYKIIEKKQPVAFWCNPISGHNTLYWYLQNLGQGPELLIRYENEEAVDDSQLPKDRFSAERLKGVDSTLKIQPAELGDSAVYLCASSSKYEQYFGPGTRLTVT.

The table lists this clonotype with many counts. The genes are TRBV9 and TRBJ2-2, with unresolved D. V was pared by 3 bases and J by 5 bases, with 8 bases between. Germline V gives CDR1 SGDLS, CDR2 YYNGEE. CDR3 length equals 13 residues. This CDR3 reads CASSAIGTGELFF. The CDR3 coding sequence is TGTGCCAGCAGCGCCATTGGAACCGGGGAGCTGTTTTTT.

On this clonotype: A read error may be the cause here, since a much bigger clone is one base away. CDR3 in DNA: TGTGCCAGCAGAACGGGAGGTGACCGAAGCAATGAGCAGCTCTTC. This sequence encodes CASRTGGDRSNEQLF. V and J are TRBV7-3 and TRBJ2-1, with 7 bases identical to TRBD2. The CDR3 sequence is 15 residues long. Germline CDR1 is SGHTA and CDR2 is FQGTGA.

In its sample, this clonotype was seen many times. As DNA, the CDR3 is TGTGCCAGCAATCACAGGGGAAACACCATATATTTT. Protein: CASNHRGNTIYF. The J gene is TRBJ1-3, the V gene TRBV11-3, with D maybe TRBD1 (5 bases). Deletions cut 7 bases from V and 4 bases from J, with 8 bases between. This CDR3 has 12 residues. Germline V gene lookup returns CDR1 SGHNT and CDR2 YENEEA. The variable domain in full, with the rest retrieved from reference TRBV11-3 and TRBJ1-3, is EAGVVQSPRYKIIEKKQPVAFWCNPISGHNTLYWYLQNLGQGPELLIRYENEEAVDDSQLPKDRFSAERLKGVDSTLKIQPAELGDSAVYLCASNHRGNTIYFGEGSWLTVV.

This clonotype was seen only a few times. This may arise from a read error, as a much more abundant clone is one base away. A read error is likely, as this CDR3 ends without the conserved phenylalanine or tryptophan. This chain's CDR3 is CASSTSGSYEQYS. In nucleotides, the CDR3 is TGTGCCAGCAGTACCAGCGGTTCCTACGAGCAGTACTCC. The chain combines TRBV9 with TRBJ2-7; D possibly corresponds to TRBD2 (5 bases). Germline CDR1 SGDLS, CDR2 YYNGEE. The CDR3 sequence is 13 residues long. The V end lost 5 bases, the J end lost 1 base, and 10 bases lay between the germline ends.

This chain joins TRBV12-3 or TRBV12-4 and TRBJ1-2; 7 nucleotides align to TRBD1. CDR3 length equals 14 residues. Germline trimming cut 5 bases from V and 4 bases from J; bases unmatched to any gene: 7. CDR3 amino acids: CASSEGGLSYGYTF. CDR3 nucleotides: TGTGCCAGCAGTGAAGGGGGCCTGAGCTATGGCTACACCTTC.

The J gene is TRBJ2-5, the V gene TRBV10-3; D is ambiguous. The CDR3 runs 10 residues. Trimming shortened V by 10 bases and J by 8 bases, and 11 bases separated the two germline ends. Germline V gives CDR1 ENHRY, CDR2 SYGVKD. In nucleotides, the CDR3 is TGTGCCAGCAGCTTAGATACCCAGTACTTC. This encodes CASSLDTQYF.

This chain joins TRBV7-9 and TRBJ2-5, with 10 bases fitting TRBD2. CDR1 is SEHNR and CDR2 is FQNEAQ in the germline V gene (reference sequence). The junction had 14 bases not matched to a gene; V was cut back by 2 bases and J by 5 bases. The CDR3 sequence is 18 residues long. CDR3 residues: CASSLTGLSGGAGETQYF. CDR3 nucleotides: TGTGCCAGCAGCTTAACCGGGCTCAGCGGGGGGGCCGGGGAGACCCAGTACTTC.